The 8 T cell receptor beta chains below were found in one sample sequenced in a study of cytotoxic CD8 clonotypes in ibrutinib-treated CLL. The data were produced by immunoSEQ multiplex PCR, yet TCRdb's version contains in-frame clones alone and is incomplete. The sample holds approximately 190,000 clones; approximately 70% are singletons and the top ten take roughly 5.9%. Sample: PBMCs, taken after 12 months of ibrutinib treatment. The receptor set was obtained from a human donor with chronic lymphocytic leukemia.

This clone was counted once. The chain uses TRBV4-1 and TRBJ1-2; 12 nucleotides match TRBD1. Losses at the gene ends were 5 bases for V and 4 bases for J; bases not matched to a gene: 14. The CDR3 spans 18 residues. CDR1 and CDR2 from the germline V gene are MGHRA and YSYEKL. The CDR3 sequence is CASSSHSGDRGLLYGYTF. Here the CDR3 DNA reads TGCGCCAGCAGCTCACATAGCGGGGACAGGGGGCTTCTCTATGGCTACACCTTC.

The rearrangement uses TRBV7-9 and TRBJ1-3; 9 bases fit TRBD1. The CDR3 runs to 16 residues. V gave up 1 base and J gave up 3 bases; unmatched junction bases: 4. Germline CDR1 is SEHNR and CDR2 is FQNEAQ (reference sequence). CDR3 amino acids: CASSLDRGQVGNTIYF. In DNA, the CDR3 is TGTGCCAGCAGCTTAGACAGGGGGCAGGTTGGAAACACCATATATTTT.

This chain connects TRBV13 to TRBJ1-2; no firm D call. This CDR3 has 15 residues. Germline CDR1 and CDR2: PRHDT and FYEKMQ (reference sequence). Trimming left V 0 bases short and J 8 bases short, with 16 bases between. This chain's CDR3 is CASSLGTVGGGGYTF. Here the CDR3 DNA reads TGTGCCAGCAGCTTAGGTACCGTCGGCGGTGGAGGCTACACCTTC.

CDR3 in amino acids: CASSHGTPGAFF. As DNA, the CDR3 is TGTGCCAGCAGCCACGGGACTCCCGGAGCTTTCTTT. This rearrangement joins TRBV11-2 to TRBJ1-1; the D gene is possibly TRBD1 (5 bases). The V gene's germline CDR1 is SGHAT and CDR2 FQNNGV. V was clipped by 5 bases and J by 10 bases, with 14 bases between them. The CDR3 consists of 12 residues.

This sequence joins TRBV29-1 and TRBJ2-5; tentative D call: TRBD1 (6 bases). The germline V gene has CDR1 SQVTM and CDR2 ANQGSEA. V lost 0 bases and J 3 bases, leaving 17 bases between the germline ends. This CDR3 has 16 residues. CDR3 loop: CSVEEGATMGKETQYF. CDR3 sequence (DNA): TGCAGCGTTGAAGAGGGGGCTACAATGGGTAAAGAGACCCAGTACTTC. The complete variable domain, with remaining parts taken from reference TRBV29-1 and TRBJ2-5, reads SAVISQKPSRDICQRGTSLTIQCQVDSQVTMMFWYRQQPGQSLTLIATANQGSEATYESGFVIDKFPISRPNLTFSTLTVSNMSPEDSSIYLCSVEEGATMGKETQYFGPGTRLLVL.

The V call is TRBV21-1, the J call TRBJ2-7; the table calls TRBD2, which could not be checked here. TRBV21-1 is flagged as a pseudogene. The CDR3 is 17 amino acids. The CDR3 DNA reads as TGTGCCAGCAGCAAAAGAGGGACTAGCGGGGGCCCAGGCGAGCAGTACTTC. Translation gives CASSKRGTSGGPGEQYF.

This clone turned up a few times. This chain connects TRBV30 to TRBJ1-2; a weak D match, TRBD1 (5 bases). V shed 5 bases and J shed 4 bases, with 11 bases lying between them. The CDR3 is made up of 12 amino acids. Per germline, CDR1 GTSNPN and CDR2 SVGIG (reference sequence). The CDR3 loop is CAWQGRIYGYTF. The DNA of the CDR3 is TGTGCCTGGCAGGGACGGATCTATGGCTACACCTTC.

This clone was detected only a few times. The chain combines TRBV7-9 with TRBJ2-3; a possible D gene is TRBD2 (6 bases). V was cut by 6 bases and J by 1 base, with 17 bases left in between. The CDR3 is 16 residues long. Germline V lookup: CDR1 SEHNR, CDR2 FQNEAQ (reference sequence). Here the CDR3 reads CASSRDFTGGTDTQYF. The DNA of the CDR3 is TGTGCCAGCAGTCGGGACTTCACGGGTGGCACAGATACGCAGTATTTT.